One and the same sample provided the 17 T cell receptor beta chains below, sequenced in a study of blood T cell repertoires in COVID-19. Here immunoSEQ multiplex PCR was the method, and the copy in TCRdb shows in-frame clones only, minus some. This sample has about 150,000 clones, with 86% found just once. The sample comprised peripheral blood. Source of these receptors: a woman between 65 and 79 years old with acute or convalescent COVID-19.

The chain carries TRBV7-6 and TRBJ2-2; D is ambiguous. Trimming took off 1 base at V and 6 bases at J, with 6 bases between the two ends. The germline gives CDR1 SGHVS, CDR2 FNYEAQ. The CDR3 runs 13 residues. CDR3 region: CASSLDSSGELFF. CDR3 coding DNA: TGTGCCAGCAGCTTAGATAGTTCCGGGGAGCTGTTTTTT.

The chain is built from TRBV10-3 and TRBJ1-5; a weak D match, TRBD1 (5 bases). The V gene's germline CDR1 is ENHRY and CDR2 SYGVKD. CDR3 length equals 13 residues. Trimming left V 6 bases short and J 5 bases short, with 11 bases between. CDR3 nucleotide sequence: TGTGCCATCAGAGGGGCATCCCATCAGCCCCAGCATTTT. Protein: CAIRGASHQPQHF.

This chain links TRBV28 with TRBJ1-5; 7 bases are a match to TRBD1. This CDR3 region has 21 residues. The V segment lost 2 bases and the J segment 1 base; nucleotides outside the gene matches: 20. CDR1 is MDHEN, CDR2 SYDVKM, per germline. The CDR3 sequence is CASSLSLWAGGYHSSNQPQHF. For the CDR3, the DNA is TGTGCCAGCAGTTTAAGCTTGTGGGCAGGGGGGTACCACTCGAGCAATCAGCCCCAGCATTTT.

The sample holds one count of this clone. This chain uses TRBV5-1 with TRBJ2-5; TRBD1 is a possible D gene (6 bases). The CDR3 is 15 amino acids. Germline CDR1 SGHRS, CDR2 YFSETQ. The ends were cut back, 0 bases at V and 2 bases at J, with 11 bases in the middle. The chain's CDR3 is CASSLGRGSQETQYF. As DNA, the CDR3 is TGCGCCAGCAGCTTGGGAAGGGGGTCTCAAGAGACCCAGTACTTC.

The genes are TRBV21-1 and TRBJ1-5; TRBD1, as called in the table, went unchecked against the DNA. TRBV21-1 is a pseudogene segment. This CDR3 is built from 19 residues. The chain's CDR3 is CASSKVPTGGNLSNQPQHF. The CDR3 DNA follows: TGTGCCAGCAGCAAAGTTCCCACAGGGGGCAATTTGAGCAATCAGCCCCAGCATTTT.

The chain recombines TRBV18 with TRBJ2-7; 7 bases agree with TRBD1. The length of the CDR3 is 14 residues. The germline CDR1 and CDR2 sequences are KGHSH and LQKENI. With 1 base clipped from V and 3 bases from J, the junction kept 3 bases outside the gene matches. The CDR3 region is CASSPQGAIYEQYF. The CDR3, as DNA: TGTGCCAGCTCACCACAGGGGGCTATCTACGAGCAGTACTTC.

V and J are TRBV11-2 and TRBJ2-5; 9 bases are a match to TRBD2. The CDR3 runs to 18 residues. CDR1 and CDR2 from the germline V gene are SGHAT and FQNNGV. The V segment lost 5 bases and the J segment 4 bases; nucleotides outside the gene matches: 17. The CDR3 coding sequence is TGTGCCAGCAGCGGGCCGCGCGCGGGGGGGTCCGTACGAGAGACCCAGTACTTC. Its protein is CASSGPRAGGSVRETQYF.

This chain's CDR3 is CASSTRSEETQYF. The CDR3 DNA reads as TGTGCCAGTAGTACCCGTTCTGAAGAGACCCAGTACTTC. The chain uses TRBV19 and TRBJ2-5; no clear D gene. CDR1 is LNHDA, CDR2 SQIVND, per germline (reference sequence). V was clipped by 4 bases and J by 3 bases, with 9 bases between them. There are 13 residues in the CDR3.

CDR3 protein: CASSLGGTSANEKLFF. CDR3 DNA sequence: TGCGCCAGCAGCTTGGGGGGGACATCAGCTAATGAAAAACTGTTTTTT. The chain combines TRBV5-1 with TRBJ1-4; tentative D call: TRBD1 (6 bases). The CDR3 loop spans 16 amino acids. Per the germline V gene, CDR1 is SGHRS and CDR2 is YFSETQ. V was cut by 0 bases and J by 3 bases, with 12 bases left in between.

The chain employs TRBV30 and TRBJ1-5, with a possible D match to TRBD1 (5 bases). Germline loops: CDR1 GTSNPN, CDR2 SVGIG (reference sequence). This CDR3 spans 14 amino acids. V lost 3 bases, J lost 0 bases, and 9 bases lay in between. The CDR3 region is CAWSQGGSNQPQHF. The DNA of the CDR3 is TGTGCCTGGAGCCAGGGTGGTAGCAATCAGCCCCAGCATTTT.

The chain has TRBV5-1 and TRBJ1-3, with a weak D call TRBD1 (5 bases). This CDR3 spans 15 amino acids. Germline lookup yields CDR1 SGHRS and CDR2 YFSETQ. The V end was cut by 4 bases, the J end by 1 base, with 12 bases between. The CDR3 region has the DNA TGCGCCAGCAGCCTGCGGTCAGGGTCTGGAAACACCATATATTTT. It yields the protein CASSLRSGSGNTIYF. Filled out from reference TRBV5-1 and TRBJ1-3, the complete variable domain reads KAGVTQTPRYLIKTRGQQVTLSCSPISGHRSVSWYQQTPGQGLQFLFEYFSETQRNKGNFPGRFSGRQFSNSRSEMNVSTLELGDSALYLCASSLRSGSGNTIYFGEGSWLTVV.

CDR3 sequence: CATSRDYVSSYNEQFF. The CDR3 bases are TGTGCCACCAGCAGAGATTACGTTAGCTCCTACAATGAGCAGTTCTTC. V and J are TRBV15 and TRBJ2-1; D uncertain. The CDR3 spans 16 residues. Germline CDR1 LNHNV, CDR2 YYDKDF (reference sequence). Trimming pared 0 bases from V and 0 bases from J, leaving 9 bases between.

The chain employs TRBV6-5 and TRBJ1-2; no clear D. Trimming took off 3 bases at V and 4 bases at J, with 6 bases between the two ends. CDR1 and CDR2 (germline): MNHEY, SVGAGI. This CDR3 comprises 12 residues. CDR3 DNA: TGTGCCAGCAGTTATTCCGGCTATGGCTACACCTTC. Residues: CASSYSGYGYTF.

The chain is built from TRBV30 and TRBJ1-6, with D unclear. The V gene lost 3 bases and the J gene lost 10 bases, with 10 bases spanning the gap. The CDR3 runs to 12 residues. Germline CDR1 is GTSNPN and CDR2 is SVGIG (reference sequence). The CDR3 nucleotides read TGTGCCTGGAGCGCGAGGGTGTCACCCCTCCACTTT. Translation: CAWSARVSPLHF.

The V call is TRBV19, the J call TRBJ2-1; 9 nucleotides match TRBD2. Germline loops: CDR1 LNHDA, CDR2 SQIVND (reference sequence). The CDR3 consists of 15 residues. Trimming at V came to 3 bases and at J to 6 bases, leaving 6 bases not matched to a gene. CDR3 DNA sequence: TGTGCCAGTAGTATGTATAGCGGGAGATCCAATGAGCAGTTCTTC. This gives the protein CASSMYSGRSNEQFF.

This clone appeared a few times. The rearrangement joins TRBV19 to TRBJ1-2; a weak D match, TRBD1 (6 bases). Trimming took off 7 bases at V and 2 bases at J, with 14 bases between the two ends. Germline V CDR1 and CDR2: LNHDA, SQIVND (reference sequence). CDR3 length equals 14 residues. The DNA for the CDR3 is TGTGCCAGTATCTCAGACAGGTCCAACTATGGCTACACCTTC. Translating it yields CASISDRSNYGYTF. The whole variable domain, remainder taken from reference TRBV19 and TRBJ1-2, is DGGITQSPKYLFRKEGQNVTLSCEQNLNHDAMYWYRQDPGQGLRLIYYSQIVNDFQKGDIAEGYSVSREKKESFPLTVTSAQKNPTAFYLCASISDRSNYGYTFGSGTRLTVV.

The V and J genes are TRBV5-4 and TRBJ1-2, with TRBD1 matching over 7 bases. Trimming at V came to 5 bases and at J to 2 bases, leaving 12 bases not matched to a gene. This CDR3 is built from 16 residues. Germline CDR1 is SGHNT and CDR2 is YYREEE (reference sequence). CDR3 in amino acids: CASSLLWQQGNYGYTF. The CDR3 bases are TGTGCCAGCAGTCTACTGTGGCAACAGGGGAACTATGGCTACACCTTC.